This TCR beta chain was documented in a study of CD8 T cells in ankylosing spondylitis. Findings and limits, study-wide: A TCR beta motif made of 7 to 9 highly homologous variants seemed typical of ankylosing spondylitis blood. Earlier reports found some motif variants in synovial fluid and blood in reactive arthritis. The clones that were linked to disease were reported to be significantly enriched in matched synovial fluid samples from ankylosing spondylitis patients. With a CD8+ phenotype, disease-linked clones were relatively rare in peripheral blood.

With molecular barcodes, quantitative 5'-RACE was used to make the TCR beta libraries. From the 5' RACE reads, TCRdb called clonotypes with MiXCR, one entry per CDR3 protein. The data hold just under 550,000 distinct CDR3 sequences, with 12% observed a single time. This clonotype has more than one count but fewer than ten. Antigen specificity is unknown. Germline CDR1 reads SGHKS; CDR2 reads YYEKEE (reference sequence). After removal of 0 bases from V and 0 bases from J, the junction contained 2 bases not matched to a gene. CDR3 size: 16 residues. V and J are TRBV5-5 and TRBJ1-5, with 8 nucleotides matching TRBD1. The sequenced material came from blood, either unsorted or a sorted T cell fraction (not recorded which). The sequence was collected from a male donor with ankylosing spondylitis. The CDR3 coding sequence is TGTGCCAGCAGCTTGGCCGACAGGGGTAGCAATCAGCCCCAGCATTTT. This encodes CASSLADRGSNQPQHF.